This is a list of T cell receptor beta chains from one sample in a study of response to subunit inactivated influenza vaccine. TCRdb processed the RT-PCR reads anew with MiXCR; each CDR3 protein has one entry. The sample yields roughly 650,000 distinct CDR3 sequences, about 14% seen once. The material sequenced was PBMCs from blood, taken about 14 days before vaccination. The receptors here all came from a man aged 45-60 years who received an inactivated influenza vaccine. Both conserved end residues are part of each CDR3. A D gene is named only where the DNA matches it firmly. Expanded clones are given a class, and other clones once, few, many or no size at all.

many TRBJ2-1 TRBV29-1 - CSFGGETGRAYNEQFF TGCAGTTTTGGGGGGGAGACAGGGCGGGCATACAATGAGCAGTTCTTC
- TRBJ2-7 TRBV28 - CASSLTPPTYEQYF TGTGCCAGCAGTTTGACACCCCCGACCTACGAGCAGTACTTC
few TRBJ2-4 TRBV20-1 - CSATGLAKNIQYF TGCAGTGCCACGGGCCTGGCCAAAAACATTCAGTACTTC
many TRBJ2-3 TRBV7-9 - CASSQPGTDTQYF TGTGCCAGCAGCCAGCCCGGCACAGATACGCAGTATTTT
- TRBJ2-7 TRBV5-1 - CASTQGQPTYEQYF TGCGCAAGCACCCAGGGACAACCTACCTACGAGCAGTACTTC
- TRBJ2-3 TRBV5-1 TRBD2 CASSLTLAGGTDTQYF TGCGCCAGCAGCCTCACTCTAGCGGGGGGCACAGATACGCAGTATTTT
- TRBJ2-5 TRBV20-1 - CSEARQQETQYF TGCAGTGAGGCCAGGCAACAAGAGACCCAGTACTTC
- TRBJ2-2 TRBV5-5 - CASSYPGSTGELFF TGTGCCAGCAGCTATCCAGGGAGTACCGGGGAGCTGTTTTTT
- TRBJ1-1 TRBV7-2 - CASSLDRRGTEAFF TGTGCCAGCAGCTTAGACAGGAGGGGCACTGAAGCTTTCTTT
few TRBJ1-2 TRBV6-2/TRBV6-3 TRBD1 CASRRAGGAFSGYTF TGTGCCAGCAGACGGGCAGGGGGCGCGTTTTCCGGCTACACCTTC
few TRBJ1-6 TRBV6-1 - CATRGSYNSPLHF TGTGCCACCAGGGGTTCCTATAATTCACCCCTCCACTTT
- TRBJ2-7 TRBV7-2 - CASSLETGPQGEQYF TGTGCCAGCAGCTTAGAAACAGGGCCCCAAGGCGAGCAGTACTTC
- TRBJ2-7 TRBV15 TRBD1 CATSTDREYRYEQYF TGTGCCACCAGCACAGACAGGGAATATCGCTACGAGCAGTACTTC
- TRBJ1-1 TRBV7-6 - CASSPDLPGAEAFF TGTGCCAGCAGCCCCGATCTCCCCGGGGCTGAAGCTTTCTTT
few TRBJ2-1 TRBV5-1 - CASSPIDGRYYNEQFF TGCGCCAGCAGCCCTATTGATGGGCGGTACTACAATGAGCAGTTCTTC
many TRBJ2-7 TRBV3-1 - CASSPNRIYEQYF TGTGCCAGCAGCCCGAACAGGATCTACGAGCAGTACTTC
many TRBJ2-2 TRBV7-2 TRBD2 CASTLLAGGGTGELFF TGTGCCAGCACCTTACTAGCGGGAGGCGGCACCGGGGAGCTGTTTTTT
few TRBJ1-3 TRBV5-1 - CASSPLTSGNTIYF TGCGCCAGCAGCCCCTTGACGTCTGGAAACACCATATATTTT
few TRBJ2-3 TRBV7-6 TRBD2 CASSRSGGFEGTDTQYF TGTGCCAGCAGCCGCAGCGGGGGGTTCGAAGGCACAGATACGCAGTATTTT
- TRBJ2-7 TRBV28 TRBD2 CASYGASGSGIRPYEQYF TGTGCCAGCTATGGGGCTAGCGGATCGGGAATTAGGCCCTACGAGCAGTACTTC
- TRBJ2-7 TRBV12-3/TRBV12-4 TRBD1 CATAGGPTYEQYF TGTGCCACGGCAGGGGGTCCTACCTACGAGCAGTACTTC
few TRBJ1-5 TRBV27 - CASGGINQPQHF TGTGCCAGCGGGGGGATCAATCAGCCCCAGCATTTT
- TRBJ2-1 TRBV4-1 - CASSQTTLRGPNEQFF TGCGCCAGCAGCCAAACTACCCTCAGGGGCCCGAATGAGCAGTTCTTC
- TRBJ1-3 TRBV11-1 - CASSPPGGRKDTSGNTIYF TGTGCCAGCAGCCCTCCTGGAGGGCGCAAGGATACCTCTGGAAACACCATATATTTT
few TRBJ2-3 TRBV7-3 - CASSPSPGDTQYF TGTGCCAGCAGCCCGAGCCCAGGAGATACGCAGTATTTT
- TRBJ2-7 TRBV28 - CASRAANSYEQYF TGTGCCAGCAGGGCCGCCAACAGCTACGAGCAGTACTTC
- TRBJ2-3 TRBV4-3 TRBD2 CASSQETEAWGAGGRDTQYF TGCGCCAGCAGCCAAGAGACTGAAGCTTGGGGAGCGGGGGGGCGAGATACGCAGTATTTT
many TRBJ2-1 TRBV29-1 TRBD1 CSVRATGSPGDEQFF TGCAGCGTTAGAGCGACAGGGTCCCCCGGGGATGAGCAGTTCTTC
few TRBJ2-3 TRBV6-1 TRBD1 CASSPGTGNTDTQYF TGTGCCAGCAGCCCCGGGACAGGGAACACAGATACGCAGTATTTT
- TRBJ2-2 TRBV5-4 - CASSSGGAGNTGELFF TGTGCCAGCAGCTCTGGGGGAGCGGGGAACACCGGGGAGCTGTTTTTT
- TRBJ2-2 TRBV7-6 - CASSPEFRTGELFF TGTGCCAGCAGCCCAGAATTCCGCACCGGGGAGCTGTTTTTT
many TRBJ2-1 TRBV29-1 - CSTSLGYNEQFF TGCAGCACTTCACTCGGCTACAATGAGCAGTTCTTC
- TRBJ2-3 TRBV15 TRBD2 CATSRRGLADTQYF TGTGCCACCAGCAGAAGAGGACTAGCTGATACGCAGTATTTT
few TRBJ2-5 TRBV7-2 - CASSFRVGAQYF TGTGCCAGCAGCTTCCGGGTTGGGGCCCAGTACTTC
- TRBJ1-6 TRBV20-1 - CSASLGGAGNSPLHF TGCAGTGCTAGTTTGGGGGGCGCTGGTAATTCACCCCTCCACTTT
- TRBJ2-1 TRBV4-2 - CASSQVDRSNEQFF TGTGCCAGCAGCCAAGTCGACCGCAGCAATGAGCAGTTCTTC
- TRBJ2-2 TRBV6-2/TRBV6-3 - CASSKKGGGELFF TGTGCCAGCTCTAAGAAGGGTGGCGGGGAGCTGTTTTTT
many TRBJ2-7 TRBV4-1 - CASSHGRSGSYEQYF TGCGCCAGCAGCCACGGAAGGTCCGGCTCCTACGAGCAGTACTTC
few TRBJ2-7 TRBV6-2/TRBV6-3 - CASNEGVTSSYEQYF TGTGCCAGCAACGAGGGGGTGACCAGCTCCTACGAGCAGTACTTC
few TRBJ2-1 TRBV7-9 - CASSGGRTADGQFF TGTGCCAGCAGCGGAGGTAGGACAGCCGATGGGCAGTTCTTC
- TRBJ1-3 TRBV2 - CASGLKPGNTIYF TGTGCCAGCGGCCTAAAACCAGGAAACACCATATATTTT
- TRBJ2-3 TRBV29-1 - CSVGRGASTDTQYF TGCAGCGTTGGGAGAGGGGCGAGCACAGATACGCAGTATTTT
- TRBJ2-5 TRBV7-2 TRBD1 CASSSPGQGHQETQYF TGTGCCAGCAGCTCGCCGGGACAGGGTCACCAAGAGACCCAGTACTTC
- TRBJ2-2 TRBV9 TRBD2 CASSSGTSGSNTGELFF TGTGCCAGCAGCAGCGGGACTAGCGGGAGTAACACCGGGGAGCTGTTTTTT
- TRBJ2-1 TRBV15 - CATSRDLSNSYNEQFF TGTGCCACCAGCAGAGATCTCAGTAACTCCTACAATGAGCAGTTCTTC
few TRBJ2-5 TRBV7-3 - CASSLGKQETQYF TGTGCCAGCAGCTTAGGGAAACAAGAGACCCAGTACTTC
- TRBJ2-6 TRBV12-3/TRBV12-4 - CASSLEGFGANVLTF TGTGCCAGCAGTTTAGAAGGGTTCGGGGCCAACGTCCTGACTTTC
few TRBJ1-3 TRBV7-9 - CASSLLFGNTIYF TGTGCCAGCAGCTTATTATTTGGAAACACCATATATTTT
- TRBJ2-1 TRBV29-1 TRBD2 CSVEDHWGGEQFF TGCAGCGTTGAAGATCATTGGGGGGGTGAGCAGTTCTTC
many TRBJ1-4 TRBV11-2 TRBD1 CASSLGIWTGKVQKLFF TGTGCCAGCAGCTTAGGGATCTGGACAGGGAAAGTTCAAAAACTGTTTTTT
few TRBJ1-5 TRBV10-3 - CAISFDSNQPQHF TGTGCCATCAGTTTCGACAGCAATCAGCCCCAGCATTTT
- TRBJ1-6 TRBV11-1 TRBD1 CASSDDRGILLANSPLHF TGTGCCAGCAGCGACGACAGGGGAATCCTCCTTGCGAATTCACCCCTCCACTTT
few TRBJ2-5 TRBV2 - CASRGTQGGGTQYF TGTGCCAGCAGAGGGACCCAAGGGGGAGGGACCCAGTACTTC